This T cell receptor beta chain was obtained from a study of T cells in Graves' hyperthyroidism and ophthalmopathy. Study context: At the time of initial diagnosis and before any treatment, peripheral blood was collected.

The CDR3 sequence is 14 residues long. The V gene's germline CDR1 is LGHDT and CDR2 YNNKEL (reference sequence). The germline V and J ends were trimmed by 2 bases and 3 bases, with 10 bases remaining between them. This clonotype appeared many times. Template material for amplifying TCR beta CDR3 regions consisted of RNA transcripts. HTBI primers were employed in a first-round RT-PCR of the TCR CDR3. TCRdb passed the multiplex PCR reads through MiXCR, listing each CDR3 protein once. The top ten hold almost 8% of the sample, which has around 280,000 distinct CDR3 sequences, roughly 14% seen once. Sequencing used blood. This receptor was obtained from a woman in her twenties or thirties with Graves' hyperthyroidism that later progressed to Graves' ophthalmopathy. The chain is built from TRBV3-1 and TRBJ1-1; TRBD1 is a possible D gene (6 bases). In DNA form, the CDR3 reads TGTGCCAGCAGCCAACAAGGGGGTGACACTGAAGCTTTCTTT. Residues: CASSQQGGDTEAFF.